This TCR beta chain was recovered during a study of blood T cells in healthy people across ages. Overall study results and limits: There was no known CMV status for donors, so expanded clonotype changes were possibly confounded.

This clonotype has a handful of counts. What it binds is not known. With a J-beta primer mix and a sample-barcoded 5' primer, a second PCR ran 7 to 11 cycles. TCRdb processed the 5' RACE reads anew with MiXCR; each CDR3 protein has one entry. The sample holds about 830,000 distinct CDR3 sequences, under 80% seen once. CDR1 is MDHEN and CDR2 is SYDVKM in the germline V gene. The CDR3 has 13 amino acids. The V end lost 8 bases, the J end lost 4 bases, and 11 bases lay between the germline ends. The sample was blood. The clonotype was recovered from a man aged 25 to 45 in good health. This sequence joins TRBV28 and TRBJ2-2; a weak D match, TRBD2 (6 bases). The CDR3 here is CASLARGTGELFF. As DNA, the CDR3 is TGTGCCAGCCTAGCGAGGGGCACCGGGGAGCTGTTTTTT. Supplemented by reference TRBV28 and TRBJ2-2, the full variable domain reads DVKVTQSSRYLVKRTGEKVFLECVQDMDHENMFWYRQDPGLGLRLIYFSYDVKMKEKGDIPEGYSVSREKKERFSLILESASTNQTSMYLCASLARGTGELFFGEGSRLTVL.